The T cell receptor beta chain under discussion was sequenced for a study of blood T cell repertoires in COVID-19. About the study: There were acute and convalescent COVID-19 samples, and they came from the United States, Italy and Spain.

In the source study's methods: How many nucleated cells were present was estimated from reference gene primer amplification. TCRdb's copy holds only in-frame clones and misses some; the assay was immunoSEQ multiplex PCR. V and J calls and clone size come straight from that table; D and trimming were deduced from the DNA. This table holds some 460,000 clones, about nine tenths found once. Germline V lookup: CDR1 MDHEN, CDR2 SYDVKM. This CDR3 is 16 amino acids long. V lost 6 bases to trimming and J lost 7 bases; unmatched junction nucleotides: 12. This TCR was recovered from a woman aged 18 to 35 who had recovered from COVID-19. The V and J genes are TRBV28 and TRBJ1-4, with 9 bases lining up with TRBD1. Sequenced input: PBMCs or T cells enriched from blood (not recorded which). The CDR3 nucleotides are TGTGCCAGCAGAGGTCCCGGGACAGGGAAGGCTGAAAAACTGTTTTTT. The encoded protein is CASRGPGTGKAEKLFF.